This TCR beta chain was retrieved from a study of T cell responses to AZD1222 COVID-19 vaccine. General study findings and limits: The donor cohort was predominantly white British with a female majority, and clonal diversity may have been underestimated. Spike regions recognized by vaccine-associated CD4 TCRs spanned the protein, led by 160-218 and 743-854.

TCRdb's copy holds only in-frame clones and misses some; the assay was immunoSEQ multiplex PCR. Seen here are some 79,000 clones, approximately 85% observed once, and the top ten hold about 3.4%. In regard to this clone: Antigen: not known.

This CDR3 spans 15 amino acids. Germline V gives CDR1 MNHEY, CDR2 SVGAGI. The trim removed 5 bases at V and 12 bases at J, leaving 14 bases unmatched. Here the sequenced sample was peripheral blood, taken 28 days after the second AZD1222 dose. The chain uses TRBV6-5 and TRBJ2-1; TRBD1 agrees at 9 bases. The source is an adult who received the AZD1222 COVID-19 vaccine. CDR3 sequence (DNA): TGTGCCAGCAGTCCACCGGGACAGGGAATGGATGGGCAGTTCTTC. It encodes CASSPPGQGMDGQFF.